This T cell receptor (beta chain) was retrieved from a study of radiotherapy plus CTLA-4 blockade in lung cancer. Study-level information: Objective responses were observed in 18% of patients, and disease control was achieved by roughly 31%. Overall study findings and caveats: In blood, after radiotherapy plus ipilimumab, tumor-derived TCR clones expanded. Early clonal dynamics of blood T cells, together with interferon-beta, were reported as the best response predictor.

TCRdb keeps only in-frame clones here, not all; method: immunoSEQ multiplex PCR. The table shows tens of thousands of clones, with more than 70% occurring only once. Participants had chemo-refractory metastatic non-small-cell lung cancer and were treated with focal radiation plus ipilimumab CTLA-4 blockade. The CDR3 totals 13 residues. V shed 4 bases and J shed 7 bases, with 9 bases lying between them. CDR1 and CDR2 (germline): SGHDT, YYEEEE. Concerning this clone: Its antigen is undetermined.

The V and J genes are TRBV5-6 and TRBJ1-6; D gene ambiguous. The material was peripheral blood, obtained from a patient treated with radiotherapy plus ipilimumab. The receptor comes from a human donor with non-small cell lung cancer whose response to radiotherapy plus ipilimumab could not be evaluated. Some clones in this sample may be carry-over from other donors' samples. In DNA, the CDR3 is TGTGCCAGCAGCCCGAGACAAAATTCACCCCTCCACTTT. This gives the protein CASSPRQNSPLHF.